This TCR beta chain was documented in a study of regulatory T cells. Every patient with CD3G deficiency had evidence of autoimmunity. Patients, 2 to 39 years old, had expanded memory T-cell proportions. CD4+ T cells were divided by sorting: CD25-high CD127-low Tregs, CD25-low CD127-high conventional cells. Primers: 52 TRBV forward and 13 TRBJ reverse. Here immunoSEQ multiplex PCR was the method, and the copy in TCRdb shows in-frame clones only, minus some. Of roughly 15,000 clones in the sample, 70% to 85% were seen once. General observations from the study: In patients, unique TRB V-J pairs were restricted and V/J usage skewed, especially in Tregs. Hydrophobic residues at CDR3 positions 6 and 7 were enriched in conventional CD4+ T cells of CD3G-deficient patients.

Comment on this clone: Its antigen remains unidentified.

Germline V gives CDR1 SEHNR, CDR2 FQNEAQ (reference sequence). The CDR3 consists of 15 residues. Trimming stripped 1 base from V and 5 bases from J, with 11 bases between. The clonotype originates from a person aged 30-39 years with CD3G deficiency. The sequencing input was conventional CD4+ T cells sorted from blood. The chain employs TRBV7-9 and TRBJ2-2; D is uncertain. CDR3 coding DNA: TGTGCCAGCAGCTTAGGATCGAAGGAAACCGGGGAGCTGTTTTTT. It translates to CASSLGSKETGELFF.